These 11 T cell receptor beta chains originate from one sample sequenced in a study of T-cell memory formation after mild COVID-19. TCRdb reanalysed the 5' RACE reads using MiXCR and keeps one entry per CDR3 protein. Among about 160,000 distinct CDR3 sequences listed, roughly 30% were seen once. Input material: PBMCs or a T cell subset sorted from them (not recorded which). These TCRs come from an adult woman who had mild COVID-19 (a few samples of this study predate the infection). Cell type and time point are not known.

The V and J genes are TRBV9 and TRBJ2-1; D may be TRBD1 (5 bases). This CDR3 comprises 14 residues. Germline CDR1 reads SGDLS; CDR2 reads YYNGEE. The V gene lost 4 bases and the J gene lost 8 bases, with 16 bases spanning the gap. DNA for the CDR3: TGTGCCAGCAGCACCTCAGGGTCTATGCATGAGCAGTTCTTC. It translates to CASSTSGSMHEQFF.

This chain links TRBV29-1 with TRBJ2-1; 12 bases map to TRBD2. The CDR3 is 17 amino acids. CDR1 is SQVTM and CDR2 is ANQGSEA in the germline V gene. The J segment lost 0 bases and the V segment lost 4 bases, leaving 7 bases of the junction unmatched. The CDR3 DNA is TGCAGCGTTGTCGGGACTAGCGGGCGAGTCTCCTACAATGAGCAGTTCTTC. It is translated as CSVVGTSGRVSYNEQFF.

This chain joins TRBV25-1 and TRBJ2-6; 9 nucleotides match TRBD1. The CDR3 runs 16 residues. The germline V gene has CDR1 MGHDK and CDR2 SYGVNS. V was clipped by 6 bases and J by 3 bases; unmatched bases: 6. CDR3 in amino acids: CASSEGQGLGANVLTF. The CDR3 DNA follows: TGTGCCAGCAGCGAAGGACAGGGGCTTGGGGCCAACGTCCTGACTTTC.

The CDR3, as DNA: TGTGCCACCAGCAGAGACCGACGAGGCTACGAGCAGTACTTC. It specifies CATSRDRRGYEQYF. The chain combines TRBV15 with TRBJ2-7; D gene ambiguous. The CDR3 is 14 residues long. Trimming cost V 0 bases and J 3 bases, with 9 bases left between them. CDR1 and CDR2 from the germline V gene are LNHNV and YYDKDF (reference sequence).

The CDR3 protein is CATSDQYRGNEQFF. The CDR3 DNA sequence: TGTGCCACCAGTGACCAATACAGGGGTAATGAGCAGTTCTTC. The chain recombines TRBV24-1 with TRBJ2-1, with 7 bases identical to TRBD1. Germline-derived CDR1 and CDR2 are KGHDR and SFDVKD. V shed 4 bases, J shed 7 bases, and the junction held 6 bases outside the gene matches. There are 14 residues in the CDR3.

This chain uses TRBV18 with TRBJ1-5, with a tentative D call TRBD1 (5 bases). The CDR3 has 15 residues. With 2 bases removed from V and 0 bases from J, the gap between germline ends came to 8 bases. Germline lookup yields CDR1 KGHSH and CDR2 LQKENI. The chain's CDR3 is CASSPLGVSNQPQHF. In nucleotides, the CDR3 is TGTGCCAGCTCACCATTAGGGGTTAGCAATCAGCCCCAGCATTTT.

The rearrangement joins TRBV6-5 to TRBJ2-3; 10 bases fit TRBD1. Germline values: CDR1 MNHEY, CDR2 SVGAGI. Germline trimming cut 6 bases from V and 5 bases from J; bases unmatched to any gene: 8. This CDR3 region has 15 residues. The CDR3: CASRRQGAGVDTQYF. The CDR3 coding sequence is TGTGCCAGCAGAAGACAGGGGGCCGGGGTAGATACGCAGTATTTT.

The rearrangement joins TRBV2 to TRBJ1-5; D gene uncertain. CDR3 length: 12 amino acids. V was trimmed by 4 bases and J by 4 bases, leaving 5 bases between them. CDR1 and CDR2 (germline): SNHLY, FYNNEI. The CDR3 loop reads CASSGRNQPQHF. The CDR3 DNA reads TGTGCCAGCAGTGGGCGGAATCAGCCCCAGCATTTT.

V usage is TRBV7-9 and J usage is TRBJ2-5, with TRBD1 matching 9 bases. V trimming: 5 bases; J trimming: 3 bases; junction bases outside the gene matches: 7. CDR3 length equals 15 residues. Germline CDR1 is SEHNR and CDR2 is FQNEAQ (reference sequence). The CDR3 DNA follows: TGTGCCAGCAGCACCGGAGACAGGGGGAAAGAGACCCAGTACTTC. It is translated as CASSTGDRGKETQYF. The full variable domain, rest sourced from reference TRBV7-9 and TRBJ2-5, is DTGVSQNPRHKITKRGQNVTFRCDPISEHNRLYWYRQTLGQGPEFLTYFQNEAQLEKSRLLSDRFSAERPKGSFSTLEIQRTEQGDSAMYLCASSTGDRGKETQYFGPGTRLLVL.

The V and J genes are TRBV7-9 and TRBJ1-5, with 7 bases identical to TRBD1. CDR1 is SEHNR, CDR2 FQNEAQ, per germline (reference sequence). The CDR3 length is 18 residues. V shed 5 bases and J 2 bases; nucleotides not matched to a gene: 15. Here the CDR3 reads CASSIDLTGYPGNQPQHF. Written as DNA, the CDR3 is TGTGCCAGCAGCATAGACCTGACAGGGTATCCTGGCAATCAGCCCCAGCATTTT.

The chain is built from TRBV4-1 and TRBJ2-1; tentatively, D is TRBD1 or TRBD2 (6 bases each). Germline V gene data show CDR1 as MGHRA and CDR2 as YSYEKL. The CDR3 is 17 residues long. Deletions cut 1 base from V and 1 base from J, with 14 bases between. CDR3 coding DNA: TGCGCCAGCAGCCAAGTTGGTGGGGGGCTATCCTACAATGAGCAGTTCTTC. This sequence encodes CASSQVGGGLSYNEQFF.